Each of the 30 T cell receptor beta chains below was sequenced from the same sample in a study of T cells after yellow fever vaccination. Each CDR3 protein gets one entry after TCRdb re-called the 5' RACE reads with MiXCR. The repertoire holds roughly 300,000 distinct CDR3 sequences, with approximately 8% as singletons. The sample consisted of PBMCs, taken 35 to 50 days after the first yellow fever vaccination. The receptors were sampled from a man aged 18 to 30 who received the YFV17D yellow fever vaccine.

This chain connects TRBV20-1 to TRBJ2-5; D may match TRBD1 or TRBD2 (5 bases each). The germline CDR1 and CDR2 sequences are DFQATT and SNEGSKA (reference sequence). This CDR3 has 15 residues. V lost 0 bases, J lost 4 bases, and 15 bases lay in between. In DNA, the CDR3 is TGCAGTGCTAGAGAGGGGGTCTGGGATGGAGAGACCCAGTACTTC. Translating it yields CSAREGVWDGETQYF.

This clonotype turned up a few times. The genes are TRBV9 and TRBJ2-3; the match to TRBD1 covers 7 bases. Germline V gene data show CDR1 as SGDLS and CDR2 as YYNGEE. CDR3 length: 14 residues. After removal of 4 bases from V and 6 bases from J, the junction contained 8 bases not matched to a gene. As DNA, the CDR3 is TGTGCCAGCAGCCACATGACAGGGCGGGATACGCAGTATTTT. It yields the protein CASSHMTGRDTQYF.

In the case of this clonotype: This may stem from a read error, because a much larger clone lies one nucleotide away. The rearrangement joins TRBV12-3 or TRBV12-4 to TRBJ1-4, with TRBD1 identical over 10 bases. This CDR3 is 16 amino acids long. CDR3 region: CSSSPTGGQSGEKLFF. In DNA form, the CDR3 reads TGTTCCAGCAGTCCGACAGGGGGCCAAAGTGGTGAAAAACTGTTTTTT.

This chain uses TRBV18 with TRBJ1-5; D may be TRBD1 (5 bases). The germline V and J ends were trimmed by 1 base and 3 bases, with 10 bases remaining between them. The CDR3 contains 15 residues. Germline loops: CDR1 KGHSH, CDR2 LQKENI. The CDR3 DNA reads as TGTGCCAGCTCACCACGGGGCAGACCCAATCAGCCCCAGCATTTT. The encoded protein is CASSPRGRPNQPQHF.

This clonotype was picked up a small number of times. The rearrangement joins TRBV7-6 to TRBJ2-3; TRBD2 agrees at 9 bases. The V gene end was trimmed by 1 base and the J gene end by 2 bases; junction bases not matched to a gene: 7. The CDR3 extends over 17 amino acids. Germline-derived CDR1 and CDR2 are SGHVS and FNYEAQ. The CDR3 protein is CASSLDHGGGATDTQYF. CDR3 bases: TGTGCCAGCAGCTTAGATCATGGCGGGGGGGCCACAGATACGCAGTATTTT.

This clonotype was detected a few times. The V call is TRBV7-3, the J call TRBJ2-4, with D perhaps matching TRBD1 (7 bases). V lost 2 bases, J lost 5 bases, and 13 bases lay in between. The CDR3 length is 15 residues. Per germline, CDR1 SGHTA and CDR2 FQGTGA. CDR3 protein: CASSLGGGMENIQYF. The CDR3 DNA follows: TGTGCCAGCAGCTTAGGAGGGGGCATGGAAAACATTCAGTACTTC.

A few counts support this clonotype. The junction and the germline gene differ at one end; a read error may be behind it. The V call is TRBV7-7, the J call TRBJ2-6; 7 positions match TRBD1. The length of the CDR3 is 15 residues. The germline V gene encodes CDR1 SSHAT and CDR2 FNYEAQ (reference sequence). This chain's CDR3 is CASSLGTAGANVLTF. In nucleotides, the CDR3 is TGTGCTAGCAGCTTAGGGACAGCTGGGGCCAACGTCCTGACTTTC.

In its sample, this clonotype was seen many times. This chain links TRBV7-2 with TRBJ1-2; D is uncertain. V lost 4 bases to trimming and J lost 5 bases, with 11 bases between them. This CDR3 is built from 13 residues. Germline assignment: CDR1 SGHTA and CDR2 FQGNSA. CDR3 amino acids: CASSSAGGYGYTF. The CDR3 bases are TGTGCCAGCAGCTCCGCAGGCGGGTATGGCTACACCTTC. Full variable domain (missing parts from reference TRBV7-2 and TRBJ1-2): GAGVSQSPSNKVTEKGKDVELRCDPISGHTALYWYRQSLGQGLEFLIYFQGNSAPDKSGLPSDRFSAERTGGSVSTLTIQRTQQEDSAVYLCASSSAGGYGYTFGSGTRLTVV.

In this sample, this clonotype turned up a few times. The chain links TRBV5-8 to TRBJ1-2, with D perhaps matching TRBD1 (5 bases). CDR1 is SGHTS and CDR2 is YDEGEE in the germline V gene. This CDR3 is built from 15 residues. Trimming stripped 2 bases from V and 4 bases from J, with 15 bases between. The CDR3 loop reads CASSFRQILTYGYTF. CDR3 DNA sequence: TGTGCCAGCAGCTTCAGACAGATACTTACCTATGGCTACACCTTC. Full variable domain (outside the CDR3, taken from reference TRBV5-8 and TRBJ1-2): EAGVTQSPTHLIKTRGQQATLRCSPISGHTSVYWYQQALGLGLQFLLWYDEGEERNRGNFPPRFSGRQFPNYSSELNVNALELEDSALYLCASSFRQILTYGYTFGSGTRLTVV.

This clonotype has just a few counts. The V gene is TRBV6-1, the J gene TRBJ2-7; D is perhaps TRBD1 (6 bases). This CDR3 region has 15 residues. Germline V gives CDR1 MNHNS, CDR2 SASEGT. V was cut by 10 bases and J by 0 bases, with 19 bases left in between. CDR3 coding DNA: TGTGCCACCATAGGGTCCGGGACACTCTCCTACGAGCAGTACGTC. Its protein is CATIGSGTLSYEQYV.

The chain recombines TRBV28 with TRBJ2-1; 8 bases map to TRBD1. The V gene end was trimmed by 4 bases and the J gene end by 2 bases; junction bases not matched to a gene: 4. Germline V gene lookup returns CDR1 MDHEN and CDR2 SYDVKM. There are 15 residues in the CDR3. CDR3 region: CASSSLTGAYNEQFF. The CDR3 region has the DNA TGTGCCAGCAGTTCTTTGACAGGGGCCTACAATGAGCAGTTCTTC.

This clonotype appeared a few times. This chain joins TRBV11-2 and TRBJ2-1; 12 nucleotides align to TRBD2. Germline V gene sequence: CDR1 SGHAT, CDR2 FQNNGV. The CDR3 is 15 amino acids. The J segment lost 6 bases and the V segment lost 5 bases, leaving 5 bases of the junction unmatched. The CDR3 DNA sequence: TGTGCCAGCAGCCCCGGGACTAGCGGGCTCAATGAGCAGTTCTTC. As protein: CASSPGTSGLNEQFF.

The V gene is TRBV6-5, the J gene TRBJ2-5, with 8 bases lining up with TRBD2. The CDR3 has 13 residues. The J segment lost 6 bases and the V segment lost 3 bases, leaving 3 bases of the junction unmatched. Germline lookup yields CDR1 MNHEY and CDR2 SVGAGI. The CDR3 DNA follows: TGTGCCAGCAGTTATTCGGGGGGGAAGACCCAGTACTTC. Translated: CASSYSGGKTQYF.

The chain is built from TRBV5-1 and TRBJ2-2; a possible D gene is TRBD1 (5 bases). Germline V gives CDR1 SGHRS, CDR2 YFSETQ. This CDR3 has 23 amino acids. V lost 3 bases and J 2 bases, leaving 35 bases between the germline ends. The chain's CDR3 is CASSSHLFDDSSLKPPNTGELFF. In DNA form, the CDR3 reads TGCGCCAGCAGCTCACACTTATTTGACGACAGTTCCTTGAAGCCCCCTAACACCGGGGAGCTGTTTTTT.

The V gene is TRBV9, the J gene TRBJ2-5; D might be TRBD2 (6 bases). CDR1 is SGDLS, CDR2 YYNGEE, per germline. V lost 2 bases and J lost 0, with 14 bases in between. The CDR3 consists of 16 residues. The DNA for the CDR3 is TGTGCCAGCAGCGTCAGTAGCGGCAACTACCAAGAGACCCAGTACTTC. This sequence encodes CASSVSSGNYQETQYF.

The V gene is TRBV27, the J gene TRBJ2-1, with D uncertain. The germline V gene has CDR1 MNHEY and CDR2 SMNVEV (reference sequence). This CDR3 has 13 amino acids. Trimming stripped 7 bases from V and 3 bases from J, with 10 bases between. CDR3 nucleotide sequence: TGTGCCAGCACCACGGACGGCTACAATGAGCAGTTCTTC. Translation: CASTTDGYNEQFF.

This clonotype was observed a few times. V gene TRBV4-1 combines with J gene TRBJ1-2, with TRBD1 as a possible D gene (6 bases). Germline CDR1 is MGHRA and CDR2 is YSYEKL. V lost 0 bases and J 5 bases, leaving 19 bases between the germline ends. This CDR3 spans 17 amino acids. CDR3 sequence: CASSQDPRAGVRYGYTF. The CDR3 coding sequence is TGCGCCAGCAGCCAAGATCCCCGGGCAGGGGTTAGGTATGGCTACACCTTC.

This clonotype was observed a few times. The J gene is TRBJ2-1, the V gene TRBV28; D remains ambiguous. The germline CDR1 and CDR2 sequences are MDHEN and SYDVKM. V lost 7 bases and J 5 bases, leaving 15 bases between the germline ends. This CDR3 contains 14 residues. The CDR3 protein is CASTPGGFNNEQFF. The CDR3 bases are TGTGCCAGCACCCCCGGCGGATTTAACAATGAGCAGTTCTTC. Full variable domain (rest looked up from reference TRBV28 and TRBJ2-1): DVKVTQSSRYLVKRTGEKVFLECVQDMDHENMFWYRQDPGLGLRLIYFSYDVKMKEKGDIPEGYSVSREKKERFSLILESASTNQTSMYLCASTPGGFNNEQFFGPGTRLTVL.

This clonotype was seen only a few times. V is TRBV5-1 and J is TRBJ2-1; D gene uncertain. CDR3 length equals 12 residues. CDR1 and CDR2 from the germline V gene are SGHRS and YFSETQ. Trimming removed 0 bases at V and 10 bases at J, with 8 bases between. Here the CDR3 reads CASSLGPTEQFF. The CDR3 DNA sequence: TGCGCCAGCAGCTTGGGACCAACCGAGCAGTTCTTC.

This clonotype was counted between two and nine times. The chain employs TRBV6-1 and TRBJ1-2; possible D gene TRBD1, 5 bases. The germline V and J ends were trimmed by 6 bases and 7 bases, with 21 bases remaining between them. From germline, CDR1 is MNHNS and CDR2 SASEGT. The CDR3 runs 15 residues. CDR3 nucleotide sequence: TGTGCCAGCAGCTTCACCCTGGGGGTAGTCTCTGGCTACACCTTC. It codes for CASSFTLGVVSGYTF.

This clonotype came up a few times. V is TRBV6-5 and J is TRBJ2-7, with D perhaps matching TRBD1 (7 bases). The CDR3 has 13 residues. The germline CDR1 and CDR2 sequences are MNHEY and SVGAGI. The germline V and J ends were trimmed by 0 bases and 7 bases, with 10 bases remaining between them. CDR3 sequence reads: CASSYSPGGEQYV. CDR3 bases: TGTGCCAGCAGTTACTCGCCAGGGGGGGAGCAGTACGTC.

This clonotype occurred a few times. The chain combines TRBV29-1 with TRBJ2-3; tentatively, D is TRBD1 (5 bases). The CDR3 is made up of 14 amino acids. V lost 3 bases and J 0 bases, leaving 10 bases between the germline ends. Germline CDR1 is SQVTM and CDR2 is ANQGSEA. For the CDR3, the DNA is TGCAGCGTTGAGGGCCAGGGAAGCACAGATACGCAGTATTTT. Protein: CSVEGQGSTDTQYF.

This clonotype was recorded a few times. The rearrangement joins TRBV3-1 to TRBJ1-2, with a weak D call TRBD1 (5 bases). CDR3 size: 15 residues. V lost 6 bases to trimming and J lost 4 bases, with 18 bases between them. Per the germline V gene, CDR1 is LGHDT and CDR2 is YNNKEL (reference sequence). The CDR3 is CASSLNPRGFYGYTF. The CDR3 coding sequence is TGTGCCAGCAGTCTTAATCCGAGGGGTTTCTATGGCTACACCTTC.

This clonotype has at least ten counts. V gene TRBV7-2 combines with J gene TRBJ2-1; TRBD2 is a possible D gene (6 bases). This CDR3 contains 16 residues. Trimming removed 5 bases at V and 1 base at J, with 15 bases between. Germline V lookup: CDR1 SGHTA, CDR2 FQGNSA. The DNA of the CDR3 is TGTGCCAGCAGCGCCCCCGGGGGACCTTCCTACAATGAGCAGTTCTTC. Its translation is CASSAPGGPSYNEQFF.

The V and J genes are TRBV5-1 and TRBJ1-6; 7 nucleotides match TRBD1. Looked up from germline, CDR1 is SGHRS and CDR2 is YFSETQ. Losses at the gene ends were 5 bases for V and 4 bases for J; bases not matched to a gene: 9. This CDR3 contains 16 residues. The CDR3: CASSEGTAFYNSPLHF. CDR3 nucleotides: TGCGCCAGCAGTGAGGGGACAGCTTTTTATAATTCACCCCTCCACTTT.

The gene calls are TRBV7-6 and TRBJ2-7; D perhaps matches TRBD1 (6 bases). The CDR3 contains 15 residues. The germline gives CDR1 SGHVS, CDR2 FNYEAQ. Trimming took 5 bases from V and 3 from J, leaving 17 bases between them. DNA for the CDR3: TGTGCCAGCAGCCCGTCCGGGACAACCCACTACGAGCAGTACTTC. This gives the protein CASSPSGTTHYEQYF. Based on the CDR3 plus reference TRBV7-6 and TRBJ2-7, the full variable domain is GAGVSQSPRYKVTKRGQDVALRCDPISGHVSLYWYRQALGQGPEFLTYFNYEAQQDKSGLPNDRFSAERPEGSISTLTIQRTEQRDSAMYRCASSPSGTTHYEQYFGPGTRLTVT.

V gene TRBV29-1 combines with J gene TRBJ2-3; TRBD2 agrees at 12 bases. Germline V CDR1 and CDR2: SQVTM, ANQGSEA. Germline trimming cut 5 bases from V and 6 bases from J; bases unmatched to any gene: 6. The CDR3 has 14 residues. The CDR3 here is CSVRTSGVPDTQYF. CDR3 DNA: TGCAGCGTTCGGACTAGCGGGGTCCCGGATACGCAGTATTTT.

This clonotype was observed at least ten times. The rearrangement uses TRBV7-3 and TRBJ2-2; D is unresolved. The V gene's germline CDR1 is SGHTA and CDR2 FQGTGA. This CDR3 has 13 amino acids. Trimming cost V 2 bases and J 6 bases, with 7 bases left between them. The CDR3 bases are TGTGCCAGCAGCTTAGGGCAGGCCGGGGAGCTGTTTTTT. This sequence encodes CASSLGQAGELFF.

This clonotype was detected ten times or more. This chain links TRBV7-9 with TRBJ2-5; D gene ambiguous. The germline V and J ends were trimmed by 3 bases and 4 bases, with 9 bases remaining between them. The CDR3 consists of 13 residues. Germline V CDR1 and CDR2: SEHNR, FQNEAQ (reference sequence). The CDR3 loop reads CASSLVARETQYF. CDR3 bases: TGTGCCAGCAGCTTGGTAGCCCGAGAGACCCAGTACTTC.

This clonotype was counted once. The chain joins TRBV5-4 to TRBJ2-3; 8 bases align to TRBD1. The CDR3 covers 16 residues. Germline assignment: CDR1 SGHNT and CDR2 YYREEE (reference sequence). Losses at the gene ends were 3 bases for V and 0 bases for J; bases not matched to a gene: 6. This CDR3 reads CASSSRQGASTDTQYF. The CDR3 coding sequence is TGTGCCAGCAGCTCCCGCCAGGGGGCTAGCACAGATACGCAGTATTTT.